The rows below give T cell receptor beta chains drawn from one sample of a study of beta chain features in type 1 diabetes. Libraries were prepared by immunoSEQ multiplex PCR; TCRdb keeps only in-frame clonotypes and omits some of them. The repertoire holds about 160,000 clones, 63% seen once, with 0.08% to 0.1% in the top ten. Sequenced sample: naive CD4+ T cells from blood. The receptor set was obtained from a man aged 30 to 39 with type 1 diabetes. CDR3s include the opening cysteine and the closing phenylalanine or tryptophan. The D gene is left open where the match is weak.

>TRBJ2-3|TRBV11-2|NA
CASSLGLGDTQYF
>TRBJ2-7|TRBV25-1|TRBD1
CASSDFTGTGYEQYF
>TRBJ1-2|TRBV14|NA
CASSQDISGRANYGYTF
>TRBJ2-5|TRBV29-1|NA
CSVLTEGYQETQYF
>TRBJ2-3|TRBV25-1|NA
CASSSVQSPDTQYF
>TRBJ2-7|TRBV29-1|NA
CSVATDYYEQYF
>TRBJ2-5|TRBV29-1|NA
CSVVNDRLGTQYF
>TRBJ2-7|TRBV9|NA
CASSAVDSYEQYF
>TRBJ2-5|TRBV30|NA
CAWSVLGRTQYF
>TRBJ2-7|TRBV29-1|NA
CSVTSNPYEQYF
>TRBJ1-2|TRBV9|TRBD1
CASSVGQGAGYTF